Listed here are 2 T cell receptor beta chains from one sample, sequenced in a study of blood T cell repertoires in COVID-19. The table came from immunoSEQ multiplex PCR; TCRdb's copy has only in-frame clones and leaves some out. The data show about 270,000 clones, roughly nine tenths seen once. Sequencing was carried out using peripheral blood. These receptor sequences come from a woman aged 25 to 39 with COVID-19, enrolled during active disease.

The chain recombines TRBV5-1 with TRBJ1-2; TRBD1 agrees at 8 bases. This CDR3 has 14 residues. Germline lookup yields CDR1 SGHRS and CDR2 YFSETQ. Trimming removed 0 bases from V and 8 bases from J; junction bases left unmatched: 6. The CDR3 loop is CASSLGQGAWGYTF. CDR3 DNA: TGCGCCAGCAGCTTGGGCCAGGGGGCGTGGGGCTACACCTTC.

The V call is TRBV5-5, the J call TRBJ1-3; D perhaps matches TRBD1 (6 bases). Germline CDR1 SGHKS, CDR2 YYEKEE (reference sequence). The CDR3 extends over 15 amino acids. V was cut by 4 bases and J by 4 bases, with 15 bases left in between. CDR3 amino acids: CASSLRGGSGNTIYF. The CDR3 DNA follows: TGTGCCAGCAGCCTCAGGGGCGGCTCCGGAAACACCATATATTTT.